This T cell receptor (beta chain) was observed in a study of CD8 T cells in Susac syndrome. Findings and caveats of the study: It was acknowledged by the study that relatively few individuals were included in its TCR sequencing and HLA analysis.

The length of the CDR3 is 15 residues. Trimming took 2 bases from V and 0 from J, leaving 12 bases between them. CDR1 and CDR2 (germline): SGHNT, YYREEE (reference sequence). In the case of this clonotype: The antigen remains unidentified.

RNA was extracted with the RNeasy kit, and a quantity of about 0.45 to 1 ug was reverse transcribed using random hexamers. MiXCR, applied by TCRdb to the immunoSEQ multiplex PCR reads, yields one record per CDR3 protein. Seen here are over 130,000 distinct CDR3 sequences, 85% to 95% observed once, and the top ten hold 0.14%. The rearrangement links TRBV5-4 to TRBJ2-7, with D possibly TRBD2 on 6 matching bases. This sequence originates from a human donor with Susac syndrome. The material sequenced was CD4+ T cells from PBMCs. In DNA, the CDR3 is TGTGCCAGCAGCTTTTCCGGGGGAACCTCCTACGAGCAGTACTTC. Its translation is CASSFSGGTSYEQYF.